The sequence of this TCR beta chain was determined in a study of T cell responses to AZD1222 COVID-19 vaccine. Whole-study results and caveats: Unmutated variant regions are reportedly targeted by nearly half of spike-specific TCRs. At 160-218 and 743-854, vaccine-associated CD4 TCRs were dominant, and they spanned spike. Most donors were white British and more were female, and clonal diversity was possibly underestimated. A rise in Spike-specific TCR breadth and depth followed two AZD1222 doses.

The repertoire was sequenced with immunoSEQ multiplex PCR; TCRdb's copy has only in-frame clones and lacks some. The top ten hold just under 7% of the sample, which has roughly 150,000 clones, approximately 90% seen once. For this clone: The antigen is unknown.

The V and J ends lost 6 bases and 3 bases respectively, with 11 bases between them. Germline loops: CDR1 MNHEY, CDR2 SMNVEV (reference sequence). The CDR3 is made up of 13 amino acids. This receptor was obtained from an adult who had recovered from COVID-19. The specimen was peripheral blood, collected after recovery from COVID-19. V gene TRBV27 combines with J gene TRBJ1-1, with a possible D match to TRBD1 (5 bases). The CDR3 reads CASRTRDHTEAFF. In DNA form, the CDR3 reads TGTGCCAGCAGAACAAGGGACCACACTGAAGCTTTCTTT.